This T cell receptor beta chain came from a study of blood T cell repertoires in COVID-19 (dated by TCRdb to the early 2020s). About the investigation overall: The collaborator samples originated in the United States, Italy and Spain and spanned the acute and convalescent phases of COVID-19. The prospective study material was composed of cDNA or gDNA derived from T cells, B-cell-depleted T cells, or PBMCs. Deeply sampled blood TCRbeta repertoires from subjects exposed to, actively infected with, or recovered from COVID-19 were included in the dataset. A freely available public database, intended as a resource for researchers studying the immune response to SARS-CoV-2, is where the repertoires were released. The samples were drawn from two sources: the first 160 participants of the ongoing ImmuneRACE study, and fewer than 1,500 subjects contributed by 6 global collaborators. Nearly every sample came with metadata listing a de-identified subject ID, COVID-19 status, age in years and sex. HLA class I and class II types, where available, came from metadata supplied by the sample provider rather than from assay-based typing.

The immunoSEQ Assay, a bias-controlled multiplex PCR, was used to amplify TCRbeta CDR3 regions from genomic DNA. The source study handled its data this way. Within the assay, amplification of reference gene primers was used to estimate how many nucleated cells each sample contained. To quantify the absolute abundance of each unique TCRbeta CDR3 rearrangement, sequence reads were collapsed and filtered. For each sample, productive Simpson clonality was calculated by taking the square root of Simpson's diversity index across productive rearrangements. Sourced from immuneACCESS, this table was stored by TCRdb with only in-frame sequences that have V and J called. A share of the clones is absent; for the studies checked, an unresolved V gene accounts for under half, and the remainder has no known explanation. Clone size and the V and J calls come from that table; the DNA yielded D and trimming. This sample gives 150,000 to 200,000 clones in total; 88% of them show up just once. Roughly 2% of the sample is taken by the ten largest.

As concerns this clone: The antigen it recognizes is unknown. No much larger clone exists at a distance of one base, and base qualities are not known.

What the study reported, not specific to this receptor: The amount of clinical and demographic metadata varied by source and participant and was provided uncurated.

The germline V gene sets CDR1 to KGHSH and CDR2 to LQKENI. V lost 3 bases and J lost 1 base; the stretch between them is 9 bases long. The CDR3 measures 14 amino acids from cysteine to phenylalanine. Only the CDR3 part of the read is kept: 42 bases, read in frame from the first base. Each collaborating institution followed its own protocols to collect whole blood in K2EDTA tubes. Collaborator samples were shipped for TCRbeta analysis as frozen whole blood, isolated PBMCs, or DNA extracted from either sample type. The sample consisted of peripheral blood. The chain joins TRBV18 to TRBJ1-2; the D gene cannot be resolved reliably. This receptor was obtained from a man in his 70s with active or convalescent COVID-19. The nucleotide sequence is TGTGCCAGCTCACCCGAATCCTATAACTATGGCTACACCTTC. It translates as CASSPESYNYGYTF.